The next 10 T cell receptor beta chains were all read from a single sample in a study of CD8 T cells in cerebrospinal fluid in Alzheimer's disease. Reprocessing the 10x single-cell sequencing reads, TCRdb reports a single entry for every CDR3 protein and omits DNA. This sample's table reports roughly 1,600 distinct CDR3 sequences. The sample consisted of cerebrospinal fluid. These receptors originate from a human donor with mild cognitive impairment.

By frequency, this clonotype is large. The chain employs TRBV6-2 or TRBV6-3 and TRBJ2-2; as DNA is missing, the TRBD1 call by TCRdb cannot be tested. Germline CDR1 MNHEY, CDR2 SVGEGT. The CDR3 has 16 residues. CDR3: CASSPIFRAYTGELFF.

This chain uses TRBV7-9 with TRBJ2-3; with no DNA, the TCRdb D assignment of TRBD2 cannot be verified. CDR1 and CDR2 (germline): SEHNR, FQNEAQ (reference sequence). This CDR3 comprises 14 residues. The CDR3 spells CASSRRDSKDTQYF.

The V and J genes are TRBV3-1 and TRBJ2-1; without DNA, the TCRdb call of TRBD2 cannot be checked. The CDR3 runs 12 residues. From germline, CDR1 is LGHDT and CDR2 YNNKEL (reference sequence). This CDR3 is CASSQGLDEQFF.

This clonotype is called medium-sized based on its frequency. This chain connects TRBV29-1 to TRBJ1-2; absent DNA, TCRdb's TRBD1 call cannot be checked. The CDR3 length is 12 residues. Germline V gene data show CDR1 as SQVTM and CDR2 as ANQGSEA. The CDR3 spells CSVEGDNYGYTF.

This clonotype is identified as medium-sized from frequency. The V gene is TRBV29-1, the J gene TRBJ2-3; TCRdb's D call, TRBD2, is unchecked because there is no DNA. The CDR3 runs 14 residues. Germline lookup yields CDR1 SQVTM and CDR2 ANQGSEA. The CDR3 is CSVPAMGSTDTQYF.

CDR3 in amino acids: CSVEARTSNEQFF. The V and J genes are TRBV29-1 and TRBJ2-1; absent DNA, TCRdb's TRBD1 call cannot be checked. The CDR3 contains 13 residues. From germline, CDR1 is SQVTM and CDR2 ANQGSEA.

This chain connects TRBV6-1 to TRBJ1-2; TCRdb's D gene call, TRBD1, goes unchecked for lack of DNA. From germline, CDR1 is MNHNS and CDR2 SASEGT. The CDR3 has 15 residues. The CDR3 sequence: CASTRTGTGGTGYTF.

The CDR3 spells CATSRDNSYEQYF. The chain joins TRBV15 to TRBJ2-7. Germline loops: CDR1 LNHNV, CDR2 YYDKDF (reference sequence). The CDR3 sequence is 13 residues long.

CDR3 amino acids: CASSQGGSEDTQYF. The chain links TRBV4-1 to TRBJ2-3. CDR1 and CDR2 (germline): MGHRA, YSYEKL. This CDR3 contains 14 residues.

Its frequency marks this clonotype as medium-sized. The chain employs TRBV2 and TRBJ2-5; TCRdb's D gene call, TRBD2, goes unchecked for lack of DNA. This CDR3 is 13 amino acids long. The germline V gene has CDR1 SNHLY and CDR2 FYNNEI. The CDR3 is CASGREFAETQYF.